The 21 T cell receptor beta chains in this list originate from one sample, sequenced in a study of T cell repertoires in cytomegalovirus infection. From the reads, TCRdb called clonotypes with MiXCR, one entry per CDR3 protein. The sample comprises about 300,000 distinct CDR3 sequences, 9.6% of which are singletons, and less than 3% rests with the top ten. Sample: PBMCs. These receptors were obtained from a human donor in good health (CMV status not recorded). Some clones in this sample may be carry-over from other donors' samples.

This clonotype has ten or more counts. The rearrangement links TRBV7-2 to TRBJ1-3; no clear D. Trimming took off 1 base at V and 0 bases at J, with 7 bases between the two ends. Germline V gene sequence: CDR1 SGHTA, CDR2 FQGNSA. CDR3 length equals 15 residues. The CDR3 sequence: CASSLGIRSGNTIYF. CDR3 DNA sequence: TGTGCCAGCAGCTTAGGAATTCGCTCTGGAAACACCATATATTTT.

This clonotype was observed many times. The gene calls are TRBV15 and TRBJ2-1; unclear D gene. This CDR3 comprises 16 residues. Germline V gene data show CDR1 as LNHNV and CDR2 as YYDKDF (reference sequence). Trimming stripped 0 bases from V and 10 bases from J, with 19 bases between. CDR3 DNA: TGTGCCACCAGCAGAGAGTTGGCACAGCATGGAAAAGAGCAGTTCTTC. It codes for CATSRELAQHGKEQFF.

The chain combines TRBV7-9 with TRBJ2-1; D could derive from TRBD1 or TRBD2 (5 bases each). The CDR3 runs 12 residues. Trimming shortened V by 0 bases and J by 15 bases, and 12 bases separated the two germline ends. Germline CDR1 SEHNR, CDR2 FQNEAQ (reference sequence). The CDR3 nucleotides are TGTGCCAGCAGCTTAGCGCCGGGGCGCCGGTTCTTC. Amino acids: CASSLAPGRRFF.

This clonotype was counted many times. The J gene is TRBJ2-2, the V gene TRBV5-4; no firm D call. The V and J ends lost 4 bases and 5 bases respectively, with 12 bases between them. There are 14 residues in the CDR3. In germline, CDR1 is SGHNT, CDR2 YYREEE (reference sequence). CDR3 sequence: CASSHPGTTGELFF. CDR3 DNA sequence: TGTGCCAGCAGCCACCCGGGCACAACCGGGGAGCTGTTTTTT.

The chain recombines TRBV11-2 with TRBJ2-3; TRBD2 matches at 11 bases. The germline V gene has CDR1 SGHAT and CDR2 FQNNGV. Trimming cost V 5 bases and J 4 bases; bases outside gene matches: 17. The CDR3 sequence is 19 residues long. CDR3 residues: CASSQQLPLLAGGADTQYF. CDR3 coding DNA: TGTGCCAGCAGCCAACAGCTCCCCCTCCTAGCGGGGGGTGCAGATACGCAGTATTTT.

In this sample, this clonotype turned up many times. V gene TRBV7-2 combines with J gene TRBJ2-1; D gene unclear. The CDR3 contains 14 residues. Germline lookup yields CDR1 SGHTA and CDR2 FQGNSA. V was pared by 1 base and J by 6 bases, with 10 bases between. CDR3 in amino acids: CASSLGGRPNEQFF. The CDR3 DNA sequence: TGTGCCAGCAGCTTAGGGGGTAGGCCCAATGAGCAGTTCTTC. The full variable domain, completed using reference TRBV7-2 and TRBJ2-1, is GAGVSQSPSNKVTEKGKDVELRCDPISGHTALYWYRQSLGQGLEFLIYFQGNSAPDKSGLPSDRFSAERTGGSVSTLTIQRTQQEDSAVYLCASSLGGRPNEQFFGPGTRLTVL.

This clonotype has a count of ten or more. This chain links TRBV6-2 or TRBV6-3 with TRBJ2-7, with 10 positions matching TRBD1. There are 14 residues in the CDR3. CDR1 and CDR2 (germline): MNHEY, SVGEGT. The V segment lost 5 bases and the J segment 6 bases; nucleotides outside the gene matches: 7. The CDR3 sequence: CASSDGTGAGEQYV. The CDR3 bases are TGTGCCAGCAGTGACGGGACAGGGGCCGGCGAGCAGTACGTC.

This clonotype was found many times. This chain connects TRBV7-3 to TRBJ1-1; D gene uncertain. In germline, CDR1 is SGHTA, CDR2 FQGTGA. The V gene lost 3 bases and the J gene lost 1 base, with 12 bases spanning the gap. This CDR3 is 15 amino acids long. CDR3 region: CASSFSTVGNTEAFF. CDR3 DNA sequence: TGTGCCAGCAGCTTCTCGACGGTAGGGAACACTGAAGCTTTCTTT. The entire variable domain, with the rest obtained from reference TRBV7-3 and TRBJ1-1, is as follows: GAGVSQTPSNKVTEKGKYVELRCDPISGHTALYWYRQSLGQGPEFLIYFQGTGAADDSGLPNDRFFAVRPEGSVSTLKIQRTERGDSAVYLCASSFSTVGNTEAFFGQGTRLTVV.

This clonotype was detected a few times. The J gene is TRBJ1-1, the V gene TRBV6-6; D call uncertain. The CDR3 loop spans 13 amino acids. In germline, CDR1 is MNHNY, CDR2 SVGAGI (reference sequence). With 5 bases removed from V and 8 bases from J, the gap between germline ends came to 15 bases. The CDR3 region has the DNA TGTGCCAGCAGTCCCGGACCGAATCTGGAAGCTTTCTTT. Protein product: CASSPGPNLEAFF.

This clonotype has at least ten counts. The junction differs from germline at one of its ends, possibly a read error. V is TRBV28 and J is TRBJ1-1; TRBD1 matches 8 bases. The CDR3 spans 12 residues. The V gene's germline CDR1 is MDHEN and CDR2 SYDVKM. In nucleotides, the CDR3 is TGTGCCGGCAGCTTTGGACAGGGAAGAGCTTTCTTT. This encodes CAGSFGQGRAFF. Full variable domain (remainder filled in from reference TRBV28 and TRBJ1-1): DVKVTQSSRYLVKRTGEKVFLECVQDMDHENMFWYRQDPGLGLRLIYFSYDVKMKEKGDIPEGYSVSREKKERFSLILESASTNQTSMYLCAGSFGQGRAFFGQGTRLTVV.

This clonotype showed up many times. V is TRBV20-1 and J is TRBJ1-1; TRBD1 matches 7 bases. Trimming took 0 bases from V and 4 from J; bases not matched to a gene: 5. This CDR3 has 14 amino acids. Per germline, CDR1 DFQATT and CDR2 SNEGSKA (reference sequence). CDR3 in DNA: TGCAGTGCTAGAGAGATGACAGGGTTCACTGAAGCTTTCTTT. Protein sequence: CSAREMTGFTEAFF.

This clonotype was seen at least ten times. This chain links TRBV7-9 with TRBJ2-7; D unclear. CDR1 SEHNR and CDR2 FQNEAQ come from the germline V gene (reference sequence). This CDR3 is 12 amino acids long. V dropped 9 bases and J dropped 4 bases, with 13 bases sitting between them. CDR3 residues: CASSRITYEQYV. The CDR3 nucleotides are TGTGCCAGTTCTCGGATTACATACGAGCAGTACGTC.

With respect to this clonotype: A read error may explain this, as a much larger clone is one base away. This rearrangement joins TRBV20-1 to TRBJ1-2, with 8 bases aligning to TRBD1. J lost 4 bases, V lost 3 bases, and 4 bases had no gene match. CDR1 DFQATT and CDR2 SNEGSKA come from the germline V gene (reference sequence). The CDR3 contains 13 residues. The CDR3 protein is CSASDDRGYGYTF. For the CDR3, the DNA is TGCAGTGCTAGTGACGACAGGGGCTATGGCTACACCTTC.

This clonotype has more than one count but fewer than ten. The J gene is TRBJ2-5, the V gene TRBV27; 9 bases fit TRBD1. Trimming removed 6 bases from V and 3 bases from J; junction bases left unmatched: 11. CDR3 length: 16 residues. Germline CDR1 MNHEY, CDR2 SMNVEV (reference sequence). Here the CDR3 DNA reads TGTGCCAGCAGCTACTACACCGGGACAGGGAAAGAGACCCAGTACTTC. Amino acids: CASSYYTGTGKETQYF.

The V gene is TRBV20-1, the J gene TRBJ2-3; 9 nucleotides match TRBD2. The CDR3 runs 16 residues. From germline, CDR1 is DFQATT and CDR2 SNEGSKA (reference sequence). Trimming removed 0 bases from V and 1 base from J; junction bases left unmatched: 5. CDR3 protein: CSARDFTSGRTDTQYF. CDR3 nucleotides: TGCAGTGCTAGAGATTTTACTAGCGGGCGCACAGATACGCAGTATTTT.

This clonotype has at least ten counts. J is TRBJ1-2 and V is TRBV28, with a tentative D call TRBD1 (5 bases). The CDR3 sequence is 14 residues long. Looked up from germline, CDR1 is MDHEN and CDR2 is SYDVKM. The V gene lost 6 bases and the J gene lost 0 bases, with 11 bases spanning the gap. The CDR3 is CASRSGTANYGYTF. The CDR3 nucleotides are TGTGCCAGCAGATCAGGGACGGCTAACTATGGCTACACCTTC.

Remarks on this clonotype: A much bigger clone sits one base away, suggesting this may be a read error. The chain links TRBV12-3 or TRBV12-4 to TRBJ1-1, with D unresolved. The CDR3 is 15 residues long. CDR3 amino acids: CASSFRDTRNTAAFF. As DNA, the CDR3 is TGTGCCAGCAGTTTTCGCGACACACGAAACACTGCAGCTTTCTTT.

The CDR3 protein is CASLGVNTGELFF. The CDR3 coding sequence is TGTGCCAGCTTAGGGGTCAACACCGGGGAGCTGTTTTTT. The chain is built from TRBV28 and TRBJ2-2, with D perhaps TRBD1 (5 bases). The germline V gene has CDR1 MDHEN and CDR2 SYDVKM. This CDR3 is built from 13 residues. Trimming removed 8 bases at V and 2 bases at J, with 9 bases between.

In its sample, this clonotype was seen many times. The J gene is TRBJ2-5, the V gene TRBV29-1; possibly TRBD2 for D (7 bases). The CDR3 totals 12 residues. The germline CDR1 and CDR2 sequences are SQVTM and ANQGSEA. V shed 3 bases and J shed 6 bases, with 11 bases lying between them. CDR3 amino acids: CSVEGGGKTQYF. CDR3 bases: TGCAGCGTTGAGGGAGGGGGGAAGACCCAGTACTTC.

This clonotype was found many times. V usage is TRBV7-9 and J usage is TRBJ2-6; TRBD1 or TRBD2 may be the D gene (5 bases each). Trimming removed 5 bases from V and 4 bases from J, with 21 bases in between. Per germline, CDR1 SEHNR and CDR2 FQNEAQ (reference sequence). This CDR3 has 18 residues. CDR3 sequence (DNA): TGTGCCAGCAGCACCAGTTTTCCGGGACGGAGAGGGGCCAACGTCCTGACTTTC. Amino acid sequence: CASSTSFPGRRGANVLTF.

This clonotype was counted ten times or more. The genes are TRBV7-3 and TRBJ1-1; 7 nucleotides match TRBD1. This CDR3 has 13 amino acids. The V gene's germline CDR1 is SGHTA and CDR2 FQGTGA. V shed 5 bases and J 6 bases; nucleotides not matched to a gene: 6. The CDR3 coding sequence is TGTGCCAGCAGCGAATCAGGGGGACCTGAAGCTTTCTTT. Its translation is CASSESGGPEAFF.